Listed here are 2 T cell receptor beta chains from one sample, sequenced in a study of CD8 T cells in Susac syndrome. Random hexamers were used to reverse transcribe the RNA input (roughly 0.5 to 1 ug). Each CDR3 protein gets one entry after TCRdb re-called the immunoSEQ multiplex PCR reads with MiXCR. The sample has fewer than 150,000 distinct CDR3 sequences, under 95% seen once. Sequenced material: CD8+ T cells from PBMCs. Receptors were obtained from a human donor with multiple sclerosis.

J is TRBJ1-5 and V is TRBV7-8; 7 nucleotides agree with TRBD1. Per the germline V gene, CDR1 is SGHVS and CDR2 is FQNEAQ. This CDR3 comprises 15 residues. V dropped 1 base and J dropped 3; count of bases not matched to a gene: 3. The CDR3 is CASSLGQGFNQPQHF. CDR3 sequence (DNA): TGTGCCAGCAGCTTAGGACAGGGATTCAATCAGCCCCAGCATTTT. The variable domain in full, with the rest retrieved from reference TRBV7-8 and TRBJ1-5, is GAGVSQSPRYKVAKRGQDVALRCDPISGHVSLFWYQQALGQGPEFLTYFQNEAQLDKSGLPSDRFFAERPEGSVSTLKIQRTQQEDSAVYLCASSLGQGFNQPQHFGDGTRLSIL.

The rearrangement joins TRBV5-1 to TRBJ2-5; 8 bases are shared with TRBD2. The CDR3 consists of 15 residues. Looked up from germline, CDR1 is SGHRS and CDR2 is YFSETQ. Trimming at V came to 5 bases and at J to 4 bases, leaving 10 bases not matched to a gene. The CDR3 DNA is TGCGCCAGCAGGATATCGGGAGGGCCGAGAGAGACCCAGTACTTC. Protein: CASRISGGPRETQYF.